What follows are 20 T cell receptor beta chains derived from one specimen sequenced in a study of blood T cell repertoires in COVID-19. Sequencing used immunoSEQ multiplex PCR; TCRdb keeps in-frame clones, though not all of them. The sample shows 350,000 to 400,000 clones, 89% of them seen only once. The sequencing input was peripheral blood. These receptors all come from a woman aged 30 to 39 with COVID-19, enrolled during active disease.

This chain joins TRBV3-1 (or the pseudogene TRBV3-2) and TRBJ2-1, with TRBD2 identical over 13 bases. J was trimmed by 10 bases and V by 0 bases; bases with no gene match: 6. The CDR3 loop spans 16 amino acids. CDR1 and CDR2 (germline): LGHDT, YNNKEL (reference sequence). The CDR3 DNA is TGTGCCAGCAGCCAAGAAGCAGGACTAGCGGGAGTGGAGCAGTTCTTC. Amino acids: CASSQEAGLAGVEQFF.

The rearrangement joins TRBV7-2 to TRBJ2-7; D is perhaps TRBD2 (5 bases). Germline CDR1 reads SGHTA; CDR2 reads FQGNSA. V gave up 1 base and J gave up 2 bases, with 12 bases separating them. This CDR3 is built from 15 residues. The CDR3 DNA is TGTGCCAGCAGCTTAGGAGCGGAGGCCGCCTACGAGCAGTACGTC. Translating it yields CASSLGAEAAYEQYV.

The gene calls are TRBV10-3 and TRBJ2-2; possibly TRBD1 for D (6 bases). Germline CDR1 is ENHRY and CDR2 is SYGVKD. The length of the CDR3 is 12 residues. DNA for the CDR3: TGTGCGTCCCGGACAGACACCGGGGAGCTGTTTTTT. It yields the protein CASRTDTGELFF.

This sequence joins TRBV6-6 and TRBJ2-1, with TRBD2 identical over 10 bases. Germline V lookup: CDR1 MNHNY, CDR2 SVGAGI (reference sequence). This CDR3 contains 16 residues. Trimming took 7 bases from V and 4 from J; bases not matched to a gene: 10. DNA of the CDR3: TGTGCCAGCAAGCGTAGCGGGAGGTCCAATTACAATGAGCAGTTCTTC. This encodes CASKRSGRSNYNEQFF.

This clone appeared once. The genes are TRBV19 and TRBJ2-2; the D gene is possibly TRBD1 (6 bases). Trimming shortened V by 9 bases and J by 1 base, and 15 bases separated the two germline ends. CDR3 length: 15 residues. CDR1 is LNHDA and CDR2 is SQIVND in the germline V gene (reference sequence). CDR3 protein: CASGPGHLNTGELFF. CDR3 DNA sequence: TGTGCCAGCGGACCGGGACATTTGAACACCGGGGAGCTGTTTTTT. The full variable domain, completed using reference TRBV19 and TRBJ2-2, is DGGITQSPKYLFRKEGQNVTLSCEQNLNHDAMYWYRQDPGQGLRLIYYSQIVNDFQKGDIAEGYSVSREKKESFPLTVTSAQKNPTAFYLCASGPGHLNTGELFFGEGSRLTVL.

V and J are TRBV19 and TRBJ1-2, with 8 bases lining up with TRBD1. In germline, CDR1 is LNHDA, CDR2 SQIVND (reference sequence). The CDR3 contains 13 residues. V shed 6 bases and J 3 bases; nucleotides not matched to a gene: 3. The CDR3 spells CASSEGQDYGYTF. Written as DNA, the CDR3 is TGTGCCAGTAGCGAGGGACAGGACTATGGCTACACCTTC.

As DNA, the CDR3 is TGCGCCAGCAGCCAAGTCCCGGGGAGCCCCTACGAGCAGTACTTC. It specifies CASSQVPGSPYEQYF. This sequence joins TRBV4-1 and TRBJ2-7; D is possibly TRBD2 (5 bases). Germline-derived CDR1 and CDR2 are MGHRA and YSYEKL. V lost 1 base and J 2 bases, leaving 12 bases between the germline ends. CDR3 length: 15 amino acids.

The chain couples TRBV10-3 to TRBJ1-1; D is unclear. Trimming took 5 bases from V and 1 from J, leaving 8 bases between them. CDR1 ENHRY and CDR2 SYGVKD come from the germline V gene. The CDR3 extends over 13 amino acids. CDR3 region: CAISKARNTEAFF. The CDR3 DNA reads TGTGCCATCAGTAAAGCCCGGAACACTGAAGCTTTCTTT.

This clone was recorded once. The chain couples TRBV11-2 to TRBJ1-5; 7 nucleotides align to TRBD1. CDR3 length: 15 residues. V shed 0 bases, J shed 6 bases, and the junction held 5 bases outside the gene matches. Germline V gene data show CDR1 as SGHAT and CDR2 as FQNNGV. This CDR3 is CASSLDLAGGQPQHF. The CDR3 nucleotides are TGTGCCAGCAGCTTAGATTTGGCAGGGGGTCAGCCCCAGCATTTT.

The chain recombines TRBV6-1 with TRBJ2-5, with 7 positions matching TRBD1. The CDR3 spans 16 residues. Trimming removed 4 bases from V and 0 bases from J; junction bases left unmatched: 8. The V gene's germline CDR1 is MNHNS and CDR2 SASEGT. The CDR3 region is CASSAFYRGNQETQYF. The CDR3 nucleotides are TGTGCCAGCAGTGCATTCTACAGGGGAAACCAAGAGACCCAGTACTTC.

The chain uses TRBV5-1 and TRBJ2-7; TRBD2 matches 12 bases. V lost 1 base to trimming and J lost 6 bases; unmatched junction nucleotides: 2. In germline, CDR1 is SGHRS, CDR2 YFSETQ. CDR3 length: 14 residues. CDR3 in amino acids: CASSLTTSGGEQYF. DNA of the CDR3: TGCGCCAGCAGCTTGACGACTAGCGGGGGCGAGCAGTACTTC.

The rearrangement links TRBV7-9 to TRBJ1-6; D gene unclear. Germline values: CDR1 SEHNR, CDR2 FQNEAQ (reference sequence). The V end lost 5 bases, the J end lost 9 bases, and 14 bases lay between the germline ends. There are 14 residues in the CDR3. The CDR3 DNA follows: TGTGCCAGCAGCCATCCGGGCGCGGGTTCACCCCTCCACTTT. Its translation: CASSHPGAGSPLHF.

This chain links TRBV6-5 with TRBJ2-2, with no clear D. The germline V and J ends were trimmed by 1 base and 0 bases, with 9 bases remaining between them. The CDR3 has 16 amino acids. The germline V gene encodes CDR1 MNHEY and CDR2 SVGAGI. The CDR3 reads CASSYWAPTNTGELFF. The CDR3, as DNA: TGTGCCAGCAGTTACTGGGCACCAACGAACACCGGGGAGCTGTTTTTT.

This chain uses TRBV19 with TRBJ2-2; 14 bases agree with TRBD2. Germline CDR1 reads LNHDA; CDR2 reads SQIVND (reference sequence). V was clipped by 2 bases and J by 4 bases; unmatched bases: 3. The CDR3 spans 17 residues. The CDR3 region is CASSIRGLAGGTGELFF. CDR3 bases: TGTGCCAGTAGTATACGAGGACTAGCGGGAGGCACCGGGGAGCTGTTTTTT.

CDR3 sequence reads: CASSQDPAGDTDTQYF. In DNA form, the CDR3 reads TGCGCCAGCAGCCAAGATCCGGCGGGGGACACAGATACGCAGTATTTT. This rearrangement joins TRBV4-3 to TRBJ2-3; 7 nucleotides match TRBD2. V lost 0 bases and J lost 2; bases outside the gene matches: 5. Germline CDR1 and CDR2: LGHNA and YSLEER. The length of the CDR3 is 16 residues.

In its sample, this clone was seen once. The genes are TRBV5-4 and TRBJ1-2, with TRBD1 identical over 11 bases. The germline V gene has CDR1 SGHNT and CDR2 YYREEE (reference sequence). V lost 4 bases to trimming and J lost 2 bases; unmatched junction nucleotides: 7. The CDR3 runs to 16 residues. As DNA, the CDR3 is TGTGCCAGCAGCAGGGGACAGGGGGTAGGAAACTATGGCTACACCTTC. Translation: CASSRGQGVGNYGYTF.

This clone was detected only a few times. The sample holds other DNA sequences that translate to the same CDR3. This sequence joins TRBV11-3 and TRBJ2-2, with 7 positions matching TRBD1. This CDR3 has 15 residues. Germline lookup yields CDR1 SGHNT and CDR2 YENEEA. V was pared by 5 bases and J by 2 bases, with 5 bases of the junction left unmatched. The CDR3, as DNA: TGTGCCAGCAGCCCTGGGACAGAAAACACCGGGGAGCTGTTTTTT. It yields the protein CASSPGTENTGELFF.

The CDR3 region is CASSSAGGSSYEQYF. CDR3 in DNA: TGTGCCAGCAGCTCCGCTGGGGGCAGCTCCTACGAGCAGTACTTC. The genes are TRBV7-2 and TRBJ2-7; a weak D match, TRBD1 (6 bases). The CDR3 sequence is 15 residues long. The V end was cut by 4 bases, the J end by 0 bases, with 13 bases between. Germline CDR1 SGHTA, CDR2 FQGNSA.

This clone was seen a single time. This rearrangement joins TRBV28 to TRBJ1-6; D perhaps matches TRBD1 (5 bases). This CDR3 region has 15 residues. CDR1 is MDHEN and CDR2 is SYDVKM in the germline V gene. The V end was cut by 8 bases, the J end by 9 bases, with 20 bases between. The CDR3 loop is CASGDGGRDTSPLHF. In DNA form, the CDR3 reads TGTGCCAGCGGGGATGGGGGGAGAGATACTTCACCCCTCCACTTT.

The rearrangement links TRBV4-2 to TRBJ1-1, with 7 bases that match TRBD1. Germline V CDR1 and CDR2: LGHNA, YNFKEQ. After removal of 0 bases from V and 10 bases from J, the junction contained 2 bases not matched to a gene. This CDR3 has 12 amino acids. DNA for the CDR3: TGTGCCAGCAGCCAAGAACAGGGGCGAGCTTTCTTT. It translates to CASSQEQGRAFF.